This T cell receptor beta chain derives from a study of T cell responses to AZD1222 COVID-19 vaccine. General study results and limits: Reports indicate that nearly half of spike-specific TCRs are directed at unmutated variant regions. Most donors were white British and more were female, and clonal diversity was possibly underestimated.

Concerning this clone itself: Its antigen remains unidentified. This sample includes further DNA sequences coding for the same CDR3.

Libraries were prepared by immunoSEQ multiplex PCR; TCRdb keeps only in-frame clonotypes and omits some of them. Among 46,000 or so clones listed, roughly 80% were seen once. Per germline, CDR1 LNHDA and CDR2 SQIVND (reference sequence). The CDR3 covers 12 residues. Trimming removed 5 bases at V and 5 bases at J, with 6 bases between. Sequencing was performed on peripheral blood, taken on day 0 of AZD1222 vaccination. The chain uses TRBV19 and TRBJ1-4; D gene unclear. The sequence came from an adult in good health. CDR3 loop: CASSAVNEKLFF. CDR3 DNA sequence: TGTGCCAGTAGTGCGGTGAATGAAAAACTGTTTTTT.